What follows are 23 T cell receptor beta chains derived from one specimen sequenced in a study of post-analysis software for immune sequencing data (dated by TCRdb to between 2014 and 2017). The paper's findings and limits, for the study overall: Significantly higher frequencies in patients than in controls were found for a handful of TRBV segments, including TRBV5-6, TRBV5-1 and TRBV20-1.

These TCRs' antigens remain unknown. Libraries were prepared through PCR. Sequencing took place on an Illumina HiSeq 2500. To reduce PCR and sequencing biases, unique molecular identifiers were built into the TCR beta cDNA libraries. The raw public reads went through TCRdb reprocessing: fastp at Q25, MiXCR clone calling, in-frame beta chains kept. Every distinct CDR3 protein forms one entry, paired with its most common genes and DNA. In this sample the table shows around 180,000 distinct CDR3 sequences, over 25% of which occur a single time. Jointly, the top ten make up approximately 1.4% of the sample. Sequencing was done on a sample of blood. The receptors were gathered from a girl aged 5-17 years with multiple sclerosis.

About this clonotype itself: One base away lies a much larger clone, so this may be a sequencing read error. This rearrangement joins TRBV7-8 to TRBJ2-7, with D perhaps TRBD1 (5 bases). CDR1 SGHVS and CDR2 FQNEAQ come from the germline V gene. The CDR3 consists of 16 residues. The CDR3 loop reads CASSLLTGVSSYGQYF. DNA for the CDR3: TGTGCCAGCAGCTTACTCACAGGCGTCAGCTCCTACGGGCAGTACTTC. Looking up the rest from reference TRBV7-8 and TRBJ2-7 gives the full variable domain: GAGVSQSPRYKVAKRGQDVALRCDPISGHVSLFWYQQALGQGPEFLTYFQNEAQLDKSGLPSDRFFAERPEGSVSTLKIQRTQQEDSAVYLCASSLLTGVSSYGQYFGPGTRLTVT.

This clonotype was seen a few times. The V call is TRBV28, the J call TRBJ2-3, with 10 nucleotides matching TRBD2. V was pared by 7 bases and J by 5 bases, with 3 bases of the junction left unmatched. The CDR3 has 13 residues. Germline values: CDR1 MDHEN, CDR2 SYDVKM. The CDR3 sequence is CASTAGGGDTQYF. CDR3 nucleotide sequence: TGTGCCAGCACAGCGGGAGGGGGAGATACGCAGTATTTT.

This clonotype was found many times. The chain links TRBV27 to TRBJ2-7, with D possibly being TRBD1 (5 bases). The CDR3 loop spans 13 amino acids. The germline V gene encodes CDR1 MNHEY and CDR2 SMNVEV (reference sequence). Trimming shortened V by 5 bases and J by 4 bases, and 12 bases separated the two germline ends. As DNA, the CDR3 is TGTGCCAGCAGTCCGCCGACAGATTACGAGCAGTACTTC. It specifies CASSPPTDYEQYF.

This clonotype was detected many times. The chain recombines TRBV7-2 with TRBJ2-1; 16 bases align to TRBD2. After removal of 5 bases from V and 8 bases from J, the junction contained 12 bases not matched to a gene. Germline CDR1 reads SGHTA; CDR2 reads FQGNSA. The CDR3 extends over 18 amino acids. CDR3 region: CASSARRGGTSGRDEQFF. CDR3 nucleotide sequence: TGTGCCAGCAGCGCTAGAAGAGGCGGGACTAGCGGGAGGGATGAGCAGTTCTTC.

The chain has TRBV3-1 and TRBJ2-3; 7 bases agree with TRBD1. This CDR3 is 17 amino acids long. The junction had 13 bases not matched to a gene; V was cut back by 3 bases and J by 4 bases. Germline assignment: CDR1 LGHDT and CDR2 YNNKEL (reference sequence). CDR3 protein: CASSHPPGQRQSDTQYF. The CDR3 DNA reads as TGTGCCAGCAGCCACCCCCCGGGACAGCGACAATCAGATACGCAGTATTTT.

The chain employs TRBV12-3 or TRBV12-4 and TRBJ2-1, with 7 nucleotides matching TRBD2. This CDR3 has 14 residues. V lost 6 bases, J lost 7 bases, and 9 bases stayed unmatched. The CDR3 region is CASSPVGRGNEQFF. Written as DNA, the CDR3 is TGTGCCAGCAGCCCTGTGGGGCGGGGGAATGAGCAGTTCTTC.

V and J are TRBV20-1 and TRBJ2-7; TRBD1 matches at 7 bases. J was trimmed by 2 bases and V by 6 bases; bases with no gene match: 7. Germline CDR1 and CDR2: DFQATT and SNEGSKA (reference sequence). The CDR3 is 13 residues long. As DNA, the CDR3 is TGCAGTGCAATCGACAGGGCCACCTACGAGCAGTACTTC. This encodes CSAIDRATYEQYF.

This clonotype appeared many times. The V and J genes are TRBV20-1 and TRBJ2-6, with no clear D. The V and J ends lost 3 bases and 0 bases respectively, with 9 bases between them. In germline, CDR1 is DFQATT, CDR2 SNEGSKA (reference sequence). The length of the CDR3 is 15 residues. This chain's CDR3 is CSASHHGSGANVLTF. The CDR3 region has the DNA TGCAGTGCTAGCCACCATGGCTCTGGGGCCAACGTCCTGACTTTC.

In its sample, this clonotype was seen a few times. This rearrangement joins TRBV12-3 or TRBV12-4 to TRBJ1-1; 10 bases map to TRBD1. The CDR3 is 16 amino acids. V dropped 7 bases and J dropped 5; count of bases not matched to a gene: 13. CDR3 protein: CASTQDRGSGNTEAFF. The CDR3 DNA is TGTGCCAGCACTCAGGACAGGGGGTCGGGTAATACTGAAGCTTTCTTT.

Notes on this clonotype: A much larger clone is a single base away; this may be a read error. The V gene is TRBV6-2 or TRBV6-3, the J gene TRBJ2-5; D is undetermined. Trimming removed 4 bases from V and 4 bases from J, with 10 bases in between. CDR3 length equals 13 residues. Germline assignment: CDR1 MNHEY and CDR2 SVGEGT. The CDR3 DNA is TGTGCCAGCAGTTTCAAGGATTCAGAGACCCAGTACTTC. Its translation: CASSFKDSETQYF.

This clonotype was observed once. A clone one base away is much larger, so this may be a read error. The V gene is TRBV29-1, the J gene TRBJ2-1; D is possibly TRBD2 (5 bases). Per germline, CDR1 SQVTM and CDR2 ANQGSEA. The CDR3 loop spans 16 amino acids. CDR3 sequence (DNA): TGCAGCGTTGAACCGCGGCATGCGGGCTCCCACAATGAGCAGTTCTTC. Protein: CSVEPRHAGSHNEQFF.

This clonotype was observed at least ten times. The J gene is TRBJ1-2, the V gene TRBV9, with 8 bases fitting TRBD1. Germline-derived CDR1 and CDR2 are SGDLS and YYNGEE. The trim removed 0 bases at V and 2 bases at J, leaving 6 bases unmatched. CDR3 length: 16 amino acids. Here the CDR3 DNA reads TGTGCCAGCAGCGTAGGGGGGACAGGTGACAACTATGGCTACACCTTC. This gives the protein CASSVGGTGDNYGYTF.

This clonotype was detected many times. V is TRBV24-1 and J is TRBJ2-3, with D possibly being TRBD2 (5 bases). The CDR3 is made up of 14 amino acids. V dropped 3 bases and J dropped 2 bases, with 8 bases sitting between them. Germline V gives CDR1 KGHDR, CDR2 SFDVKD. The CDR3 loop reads CATSDPGITDTQYF. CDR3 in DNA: TGTGCCACCAGTGATCCCGGGATCACAGATACGCAGTATTTT.

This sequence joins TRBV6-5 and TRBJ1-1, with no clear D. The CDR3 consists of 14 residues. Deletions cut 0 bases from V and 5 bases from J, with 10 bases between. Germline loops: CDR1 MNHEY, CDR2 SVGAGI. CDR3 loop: CASSYSGSWTEAFF. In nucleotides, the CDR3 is TGTGCCAGCAGTTACTCTGGTAGTTGGACTGAAGCTTTCTTT.

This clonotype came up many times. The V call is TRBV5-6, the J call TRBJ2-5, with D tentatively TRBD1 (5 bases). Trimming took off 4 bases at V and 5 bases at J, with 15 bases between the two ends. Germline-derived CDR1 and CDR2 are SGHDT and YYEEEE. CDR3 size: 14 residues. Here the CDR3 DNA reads TGTGCCAGCAGCCTGGGGCCTTTTGGGGAGACCCAGTACTTC. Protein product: CASSLGPFGETQYF.

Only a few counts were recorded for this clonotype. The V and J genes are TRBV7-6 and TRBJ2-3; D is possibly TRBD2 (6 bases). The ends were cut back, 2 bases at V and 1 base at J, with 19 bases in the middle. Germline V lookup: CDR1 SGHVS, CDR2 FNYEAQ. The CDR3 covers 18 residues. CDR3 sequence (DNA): TGTGCCAGCAGCTTATTCGGAACGGGAGTTGGTGGCACAGATACGCAGTATTTT. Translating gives CASSLFGTGVGGTDTQYF. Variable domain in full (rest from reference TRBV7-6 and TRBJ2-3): GAGVSQSPRYKVTKRGQDVALRCDPISGHVSLYWYRQALGQGPEFLTYFNYEAQQDKSGLPNDRFSAERPEGSISTLTIQRTEQRDSAMYRCASSLFGTGVGGTDTQYFGPGTRLTVL.

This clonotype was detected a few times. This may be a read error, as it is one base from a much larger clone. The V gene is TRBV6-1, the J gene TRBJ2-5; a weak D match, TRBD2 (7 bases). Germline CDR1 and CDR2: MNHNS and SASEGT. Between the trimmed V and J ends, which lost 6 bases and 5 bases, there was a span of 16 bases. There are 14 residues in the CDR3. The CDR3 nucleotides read TGTGCCAGCAGGGGGGCGGGAGAGGGTGAGACCCAGTACTTC. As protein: CASRGAGEGETQYF.

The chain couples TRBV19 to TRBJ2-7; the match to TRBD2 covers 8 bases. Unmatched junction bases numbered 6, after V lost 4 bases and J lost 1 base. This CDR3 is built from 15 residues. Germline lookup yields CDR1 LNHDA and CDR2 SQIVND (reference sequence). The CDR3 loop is CASSSILAASYEQYV. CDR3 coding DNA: TGTGCCAGTAGTAGTATACTAGCGGCATCCTACGAGCAGTACGTC.

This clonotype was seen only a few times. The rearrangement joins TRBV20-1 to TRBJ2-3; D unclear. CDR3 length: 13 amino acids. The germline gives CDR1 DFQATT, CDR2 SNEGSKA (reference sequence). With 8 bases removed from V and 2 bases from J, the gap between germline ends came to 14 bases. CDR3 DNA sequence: TGCAGTTCCCAGACTCCTTACACAGATACGCAGTATTTT. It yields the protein CSSQTPYTDTQYF.

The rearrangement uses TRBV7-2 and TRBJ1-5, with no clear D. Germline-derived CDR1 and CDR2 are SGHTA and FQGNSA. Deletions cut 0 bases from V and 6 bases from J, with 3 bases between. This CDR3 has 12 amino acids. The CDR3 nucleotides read TGTGCCAGCAGCTTAGCCGGTCAGCCCCAGCATTTT. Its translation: CASSLAGQPQHF.

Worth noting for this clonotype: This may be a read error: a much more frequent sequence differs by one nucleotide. The DNA of the CDR3 is TGTGCCGGCAGCCCGGACTCGATCACAGATACGCAGTATTTT. The encoded protein is CAGSPDSITDTQYF. The chain is built from TRBV7-6 and TRBJ2-3; D perhaps matches TRBD2 (5 bases). CDR1 and CDR2 (germline): SGHVS, FNYEAQ. CDR3 size: 14 residues.

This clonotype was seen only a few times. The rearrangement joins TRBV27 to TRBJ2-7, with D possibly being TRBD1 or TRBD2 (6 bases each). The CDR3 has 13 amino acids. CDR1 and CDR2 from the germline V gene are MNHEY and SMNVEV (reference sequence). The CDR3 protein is CTSRGGQGYEQYF. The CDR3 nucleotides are TGTACCTCCAGAGGAGGGCAGGGGTACGAGCAGTACTTC.

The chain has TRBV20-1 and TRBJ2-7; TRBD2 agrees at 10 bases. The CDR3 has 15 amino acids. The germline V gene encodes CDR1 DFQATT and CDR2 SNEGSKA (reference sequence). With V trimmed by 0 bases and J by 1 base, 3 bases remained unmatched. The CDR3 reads CSARDPSGGSYEQYF. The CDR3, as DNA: TGCAGTGCTAGAGATCCTAGCGGGGGATCCTACGAGCAGTACTTC.